The next 5 T cell receptor beta chains were all read from a single sample in a study of vaccination effects on CD4 cells after COVID-19. Sequencing was preceded by expansion of antigen-specific CD4+ T cells with viral peptide pools in the ViraFEST assay. After roughly eleven days in culture, the CD4+ T cells were isolated. Participants were given two doses of BNT162b2 or mRNA-1273 vaccine. Sequenced by immunoSEQ multiplex PCR; TCRdb stores in-frame clones only, minus some. The data contain about 33,000 clones, around 80% of them seen just once; the ten biggest clones take up 1.5%. The antigens of these receptors remain unknown. The specimen was CD4+ T cells from PBMCs cultured with HCoV-NL63 spike peptides, collected after COVID-19 vaccination. These receptor sequences come from a human donor who received a COVID-19 vaccine. Some clones in this sample may be carry-over from other donors' samples.

This sequence joins TRBV7-8 and TRBJ2-5; D is uncertain. The CDR3 sequence is 14 residues long. Trimming took off 5 bases at V and 1 base at J, with 11 bases between the two ends. Germline CDR1 SGHVS, CDR2 FQNEAQ. CDR3 nucleotides: TGTGCCAGCAGCCCGATAGAGACCCAAGAGACCCAGTACTTC. This gives the protein CASSPIETQETQYF.

The chain joins TRBV4-3 to TRBJ2-3; 10 bases align to TRBD2. V dropped 0 bases and J dropped 2; count of bases not matched to a gene: 5. The CDR3 is made up of 17 amino acids. Germline V CDR1 and CDR2: LGHNA, YSLEER. CDR3 DNA: TGCGCCAGCAGCCAAGAGCCTAGCGGGGGTCTCACAGATACGCAGTATTTT. Translation gives CASSQEPSGGLTDTQYF.

The rearrangement uses TRBV20-1 and TRBJ1-1; D is undetermined. This CDR3 is built from 16 residues. CDR1 and CDR2 from the germline V gene are DFQATT and SNEGSKA (reference sequence). Trimming removed 3 bases from V and 0 bases from J, with 17 bases in between. The CDR3 region has the DNA TGCAGTGCTAGTCCCTATGTGGAGGGTATGAACACTGAAGCTTTCTTT. It is translated as CSASPYVEGMNTEAFF.

The chain uses TRBV4-3 and TRBJ2-7; TRBD1 aligns across 8 bases. Germline V CDR1 and CDR2: LGHNA, YSLEER. V lost 1 base and J lost 0; bases outside the gene matches: 2. The CDR3 loop spans 15 amino acids. The CDR3 nucleotides are TGCGCCAGCAGCCAAGGACAGGGGTTCTCCTACGAGCAGTACTTC. Translating it yields CASSQGQGFSYEQYF.

V usage is TRBV6-5 and J usage is TRBJ1-1; D possibly corresponds to TRBD1 (6 bases). Trimming removed 0 bases from V and 1 base from J, with 9 bases in between. The CDR3 spans 15 residues. Germline values: CDR1 MNHEY, CDR2 SVGAGI. This CDR3 reads CASSYSGGSNTEAFF. CDR3 nucleotides: TGTGCCAGCAGTTACTCGGGGGGCTCGAACACTGAAGCTTTCTTT.